The next 22 T cell receptor beta chains were all read from a single sample in a study of shared clonotypes between healthy human individuals. The table came from immunoSEQ multiplex PCR; TCRdb's copy has only in-frame clones and leaves some out. The sample holds roughly 2.2 million clones, 80% to 95% seen once. The material sequenced was naive CD4+ T cells from PBMCs. Documented subset: CD45RA+ positively selected. Receptor source: a man aged 18 to 30 in good health. Some clones in this sample may be carry-over from other donors' samples.

The chain couples TRBV25-1 to TRBJ2-7; D is perhaps TRBD2 (6 bases). The V gene lost 6 bases and the J gene lost 4 bases, with 16 bases spanning the gap. The CDR3 covers 14 residues. The germline CDR1 and CDR2 sequences are MGHDK and SYGVNS. The CDR3 spells CASSPLAGIYEQYF. The DNA for the CDR3 is TGTGCCAGCAGCCCCCTGGCGGGGATATACGAGCAGTACTTC.

The chain combines TRBV15 with TRBJ1-2; TRBD1 matches at 8 bases. The CDR3 sequence is 14 residues long. In germline, CDR1 is LNHNV, CDR2 YYDKDF (reference sequence). Trimming removed 8 bases from V and 7 bases from J; junction bases left unmatched: 12. The CDR3 bases are TGTGCCACCGCCGGGGGGGACAGGTGGGGTGGCTACACCTTC. Its protein is CATAGGDRWGGYTF.

The chain links TRBV9 to TRBJ2-1, with D unclear. Germline CDR1 reads SGDLS; CDR2 reads YYNGEE. V shed 4 bases and J shed 10 bases, with 21 bases lying between them. The CDR3 totals 15 residues. This CDR3 is CASSLLAARGDEQFF. The CDR3 DNA is TGTGCCAGCAGCCTCTTAGCCGCCAGAGGAGACGAGCAGTTCTTC.

The chain carries TRBV6-6 and TRBJ1-4; D is possibly TRBD1 (5 bases). This CDR3 spans 14 amino acids. CDR1 and CDR2 from the germline V gene are MNHNY and SVGAGI (reference sequence). V was shortened by 7 bases and J by 8 bases, with 17 bases between the two germline ends. The CDR3 loop is CASKRGLTDEKLFF. For the CDR3, the DNA is TGTGCCAGCAAGAGGGGACTGACGGACGAAAAACTGTTTTTT.

The chain is built from TRBV11-1 and TRBJ2-3; perhaps D is TRBD1 or TRBD2 (5 bases each). The V gene's germline CDR1 is SGHAT and CDR2 FQDESV (reference sequence). V was clipped by 5 bases and J by 2 bases, with 14 bases between them. The CDR3 is 15 residues long. In nucleotides, the CDR3 is TGTGCCAGCAGCGCCAACCCGGGGACCACAGATACGCAGTATTTT. It is translated as CASSANPGTTDTQYF.

The genes are TRBV2 and TRBJ2-7; no firm D call. With 3 bases removed from V and 0 bases from J, the gap between germline ends came to 12 bases. Germline V gives CDR1 SNHLY, CDR2 FYNNEI. This CDR3 contains 15 residues. CDR3: CASSDRASLSYEQYF. CDR3 DNA: TGTGCCAGCAGTGATAGGGCCTCCCTCTCCTACGAGCAGTACTTC.

This CDR3 is CASSPWGTADTQYF. CDR3 nucleotides: TGTGCCAGCAGCCCTTGGGGAACCGCAGATACGCAGTATTTT. The rearrangement joins TRBV28 to TRBJ2-3; D gene ambiguous. The germline V gene encodes CDR1 MDHEN and CDR2 SYDVKM. The CDR3 totals 14 residues. Between the trimmed V and J ends, which lost 6 bases and 4 bases, there was a span of 14 bases.

DNA of the CDR3: TGCGCCAGCAGCCAAGAACCCCGACTAGGCACCTCCTACAATGAGCAGTTCTTC. This sequence encodes CASSQEPRLGTSYNEQFF. V is TRBV4-1 and J is TRBJ2-1; D is possibly TRBD2 (6 bases). Germline V CDR1 and CDR2: MGHRA, YSYEKL. Between the trimmed V and J ends, which lost 0 bases and 0 bases, there was a span of 15 bases. CDR3 length equals 18 residues.

The DNA of the CDR3 is TGTGCCAGCACGAAATGGGATCAGAGAGGGTATGGCTACACCTTC. It translates to CASTKWDQRGYGYTF. The chain has TRBV6-5 and TRBJ1-2; D gene uncertain. This CDR3 is built from 15 residues. The V gene's germline CDR1 is MNHEY and CDR2 SVGAGI. V was trimmed by 7 bases and J by 5 bases, leaving 20 bases between them.

The gene calls are TRBV2 and TRBJ2-1; 7 bases align to TRBD2. The CDR3 has 18 residues. The J segment lost 1 base and the V segment lost 6 bases, leaving 15 bases of the junction unmatched. Per germline, CDR1 SNHLY and CDR2 FYNNEI. CDR3 in amino acids: CASSHGIGAGVSYNEQFF. The CDR3 DNA is TGTGCCAGCAGCCACGGTATCGGCGCGGGAGTATCCTACAATGAGCAGTTCTTC.

This chain connects TRBV28 to TRBJ2-5; TRBD1 might be the D (5 bases). The CDR3 spans 14 residues. V was clipped by 3 bases and J by 7 bases, with 15 bases between them. CDR1 and CDR2 (germline): MDHEN, SYDVKM. The DNA for the CDR3 is TGTGCCAGCAGTTTTAGGACGGGTAGGGGGACCCAGTACTTC. Its translation: CASSFRTGRGTQYF.

The V gene is TRBV6-4, the J gene TRBJ1-2, with D possibly being TRBD1 (6 bases). CDR3 length: 14 amino acids. V lost 2 bases, J lost 9 bases, and 16 bases lay in between. CDR1 is MRHNA and CDR2 is SNTAGT in the germline V gene. Here the CDR3 reads CASSDNQDSPRYTF. The CDR3 nucleotides are TGTGCCAGCAGTGACAATCAGGACAGCCCCCGCTACACCTTC.

V gene TRBV5-1 combines with J gene TRBJ2-7; 10 nucleotides align to TRBD2. J lost 6 bases, V lost 2 bases, and 5 bases had no gene match. CDR3 length: 14 amino acids. Germline values: CDR1 SGHRS, CDR2 YFSETQ. As DNA, the CDR3 is TGCGCCAGCAGCTTTTCGGGACTAGCGATCGAGCAGTACTTC. Its protein product is CASSFSGLAIEQYF.

This sequence joins TRBV28 and TRBJ2-1, with 9 bases matching TRBD2. Trimming removed 4 bases from V and 4 bases from J; junction bases left unmatched: 8. The CDR3 is made up of 16 amino acids. In germline, CDR1 is MDHEN, CDR2 SYDVKM. This chain's CDR3 is CASSSPRTSVYNEQFF. The DNA of the CDR3 is TGTGCCAGCAGTTCGCCCCGGACTAGCGTTTACAATGAGCAGTTCTTC.

This clone was observed a single time. The chain has TRBV28 and TRBJ2-3; 9 positions match TRBD1. CDR3 length: 16 residues. Germline V lookup: CDR1 MDHEN, CDR2 SYDVKM. J gave up 2 bases and V 4 bases, and 7 bases lay outside the gene matches. The CDR3: CASSSQGTGNTDTQYF. CDR3 nucleotide sequence: TGTGCCAGCAGTTCCCAGGGGACAGGGAACACAGATACGCAGTATTTT.

The V call is TRBV7-2, the J call TRBJ2-7; 9 bases agree with TRBD2. This CDR3 comprises 13 residues. With 7 bases clipped from V and 6 bases from J, the junction kept 7 bases outside the gene matches. Per germline, CDR1 SGHTA and CDR2 FQGNSA. The CDR3 loop reads CASKDSGSLEQYF. CDR3 nucleotides: TGTGCCAGCAAGGATAGCGGGAGTCTCGAGCAGTACTTC.

The chain carries TRBV5-4 and TRBJ1-1; TRBD1 matches 7 bases. The junction had 9 bases not matched to a gene; V was cut back by 5 bases and J by 5 bases. Germline CDR1 and CDR2: SGHNT and YYREEE (reference sequence). The CDR3 loop spans 14 amino acids. CDR3: CASRSTGRDTEAFF. In DNA form, the CDR3 reads TGTGCCAGCAGATCGACAGGGAGGGATACTGAAGCTTTCTTT.

The chain combines TRBV5-4 with TRBJ2-3; either TRBD1 or TRBD2 may fit D (5 bases each). There are 15 residues in the CDR3. The V gene lost 4 bases and the J gene lost 2 bases, with 14 bases spanning the gap. Germline V lookup: CDR1 SGHNT, CDR2 YYREEE (reference sequence). The CDR3 coding sequence is TGTGCCAGCAGCCGGGGCGGGTCGACCACAGATACGCAGTATTTT. It translates to CASSRGGSTTDTQYF.

This clone was counted a single time. Different DNA sequences within this sample yield the same CDR3. The chain recombines TRBV6-1 with TRBJ2-1; 11 positions match TRBD2. V was clipped by 6 bases and J by 0 bases; unmatched bases: 1. The CDR3 contains 15 residues. Germline V CDR1 and CDR2: MNHNS, SASEGT. The CDR3: CASSGTSGSYNEQFF. CDR3 nucleotides: TGTGCCAGCAGCGGGACTAGCGGCTCCTACAATGAGCAGTTCTTC.

Turning to this clone: This sample also contains other DNA sequences that code for the same CDR3. This chain joins TRBV28 and TRBJ2-6; D uncertain. Germline CDR1 and CDR2: MDHEN and SYDVKM. V dropped 3 bases and J dropped 1 base, with 1 base sitting between them. CDR3 length: 13 residues. CDR3 nucleotides: TGTGCCAGCAGTTTTTCTGGGGCCAACGTCCTGACTTTC. Translating gives CASSFSGANVLTF.

About this clone itself: In the same sample, other DNA sequences code for this CDR3. This chain links TRBV25-1 with TRBJ1-4; D is unresolved. CDR1 and CDR2 (germline): MGHDK, SYGVNS. The CDR3 contains 10 residues. V dropped 4 bases and J dropped 7 bases, with 1 base sitting between them. CDR3: CASSGEKLFF. The CDR3 coding sequence is TGTGCCAGCAGTGGTGAAAAACTGTTTTTT. Variable domain in full (rest from reference TRBV25-1 and TRBJ1-4): EADIYQTPRYLVIGTGKKITLECSQTMGHDKMYWYQQDPGMELHLIHYSYGVNSTEKGDLSSESTVSRIRTEHFPLTLESARPSHTSQYLCASSGEKLFFGSGTQLSVL.

V is TRBV28 and J is TRBJ1-2; D is undetermined. The germline V gene encodes CDR1 MDHEN and CDR2 SYDVKM. This CDR3 comprises 15 residues. V lost 4 bases and J lost 1, with 13 bases in between. In DNA form, the CDR3 reads TGTGCCAGCAGTTACCCGTCACCAGTTAACTATGGCTACACCTTC. This sequence encodes CASSYPSPVNYGYTF.